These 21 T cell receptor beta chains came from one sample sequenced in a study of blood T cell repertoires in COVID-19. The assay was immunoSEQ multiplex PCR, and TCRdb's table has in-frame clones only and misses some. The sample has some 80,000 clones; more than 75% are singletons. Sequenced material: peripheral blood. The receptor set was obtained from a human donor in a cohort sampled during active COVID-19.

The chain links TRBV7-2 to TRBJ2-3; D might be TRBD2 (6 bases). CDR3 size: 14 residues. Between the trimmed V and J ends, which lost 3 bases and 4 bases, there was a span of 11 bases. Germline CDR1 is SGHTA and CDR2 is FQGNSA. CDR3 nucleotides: TGTGCCAGCAGCTTGACTAGTCTGGCAGATACGCAGTATTTT. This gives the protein CASSLTSLADTQYF.

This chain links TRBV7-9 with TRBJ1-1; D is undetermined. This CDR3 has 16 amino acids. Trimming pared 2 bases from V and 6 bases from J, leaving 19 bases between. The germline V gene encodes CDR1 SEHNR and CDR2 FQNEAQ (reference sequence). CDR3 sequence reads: CASSLMSLVGSPEAFF. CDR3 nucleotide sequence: TGTGCCAGCAGCTTAATGTCGTTGGTCGGGAGTCCTGAAGCTTTCTTT.

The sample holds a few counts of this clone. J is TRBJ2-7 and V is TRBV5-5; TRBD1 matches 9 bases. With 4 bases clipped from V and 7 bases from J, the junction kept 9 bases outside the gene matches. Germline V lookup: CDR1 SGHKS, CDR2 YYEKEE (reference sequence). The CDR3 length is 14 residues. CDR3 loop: CASSRGQGLKEQYF. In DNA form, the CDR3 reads TGTGCCAGCAGCCGGGGACAGGGACTCAAGGAGCAGTACTTC.

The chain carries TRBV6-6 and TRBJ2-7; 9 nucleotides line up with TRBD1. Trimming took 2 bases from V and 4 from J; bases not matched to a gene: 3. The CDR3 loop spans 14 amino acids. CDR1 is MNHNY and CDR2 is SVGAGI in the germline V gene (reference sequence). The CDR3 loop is CASSYGGQGYEQYF. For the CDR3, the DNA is TGTGCCAGCAGTTACGGCGGACAGGGGTACGAGCAGTACTTC.

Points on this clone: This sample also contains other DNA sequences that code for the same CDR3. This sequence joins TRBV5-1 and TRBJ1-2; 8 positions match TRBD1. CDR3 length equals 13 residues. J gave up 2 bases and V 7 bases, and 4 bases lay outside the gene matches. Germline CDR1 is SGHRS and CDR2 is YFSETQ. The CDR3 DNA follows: TGCGCCAGCGGACAGGGTGCCAACTATGGCTACACCTTC. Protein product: CASGQGANYGYTF.

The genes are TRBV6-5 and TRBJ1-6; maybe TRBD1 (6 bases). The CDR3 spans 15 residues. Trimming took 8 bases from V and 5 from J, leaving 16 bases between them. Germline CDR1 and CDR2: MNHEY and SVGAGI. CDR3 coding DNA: TGTGCCAGCCGGACAGTCCTGATAGATAATTCACCCCTCCACTTT. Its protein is CASRTVLIDNSPLHF.

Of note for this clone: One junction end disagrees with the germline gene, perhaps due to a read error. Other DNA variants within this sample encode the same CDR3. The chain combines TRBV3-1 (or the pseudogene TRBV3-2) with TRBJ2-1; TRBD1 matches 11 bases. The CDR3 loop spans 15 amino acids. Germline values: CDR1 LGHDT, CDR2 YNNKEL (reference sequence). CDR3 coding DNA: TGTGCCAGTAGCCCCCGGACAGGGGGCGGGAATGAGCAGTTCTTC. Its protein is CASSPRTGGGNEQFF.

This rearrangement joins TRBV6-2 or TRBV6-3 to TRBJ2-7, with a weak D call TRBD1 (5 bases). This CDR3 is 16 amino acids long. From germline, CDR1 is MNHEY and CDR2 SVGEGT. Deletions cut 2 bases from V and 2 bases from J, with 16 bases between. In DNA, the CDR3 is TGTGCCAGCAGTTACGGACAAGAAAACGGAGCCTACGAGCAGTACTTC. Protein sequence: CASSYGQENGAYEQYF.

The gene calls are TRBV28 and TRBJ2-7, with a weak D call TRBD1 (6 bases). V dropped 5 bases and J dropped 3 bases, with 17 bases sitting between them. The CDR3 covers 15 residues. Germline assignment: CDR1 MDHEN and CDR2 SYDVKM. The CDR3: CASSRTPGQFYEQYF. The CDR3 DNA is TGTGCCAGCAGTAGAACCCCCGGACAGTTCTACGAGCAGTACTTC.

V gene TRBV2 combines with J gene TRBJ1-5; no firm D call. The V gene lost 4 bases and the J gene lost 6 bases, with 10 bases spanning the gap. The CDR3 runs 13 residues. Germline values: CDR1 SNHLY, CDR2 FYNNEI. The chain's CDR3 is CASSVGPGQPQHF. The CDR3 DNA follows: TGTGCCAGCAGTGTAGGCCCGGGTCAGCCCCAGCATTTT. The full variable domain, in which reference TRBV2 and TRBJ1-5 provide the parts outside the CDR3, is EPEVTQTPSHQVTQMGQEVILRCVPISNHLYFYWYRQILGQKVEFLVSFYNNEISEKSEIFDDQFSVERPDGSNFTLKIRSTKLEDSAMYFCASSVGPGQPQHFGDGTRLSIL.

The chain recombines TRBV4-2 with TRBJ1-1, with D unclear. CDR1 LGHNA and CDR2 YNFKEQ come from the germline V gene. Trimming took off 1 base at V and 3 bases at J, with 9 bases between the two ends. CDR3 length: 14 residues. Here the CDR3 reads CASSQGDQDTEAFF. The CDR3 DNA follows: TGTGCCAGCAGCCAAGGCGATCAGGACACTGAAGCTTTCTTT.

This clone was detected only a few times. The CDR3 loop reads CASSLLFGGSYGYTF. The CDR3 DNA reads as TGCGCCAGCAGCTTGCTTTTCGGGGGTAGCTATGGCTACACCTTC. The rearrangement uses TRBV5-1 and TRBJ1-2; D might be TRBD1 (5 bases). There are 15 residues in the CDR3. Germline V gene data show CDR1 as SGHRS and CDR2 as YFSETQ. Trimming removed 1 base at V and 4 bases at J, with 14 bases between.

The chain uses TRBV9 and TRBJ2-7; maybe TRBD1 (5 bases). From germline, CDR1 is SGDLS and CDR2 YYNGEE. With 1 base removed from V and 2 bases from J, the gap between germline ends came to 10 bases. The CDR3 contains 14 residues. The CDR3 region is CASSVTEQAYEQYF. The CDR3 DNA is TGTGCCAGCAGCGTAACGGAACAGGCCTACGAGCAGTACTTC.

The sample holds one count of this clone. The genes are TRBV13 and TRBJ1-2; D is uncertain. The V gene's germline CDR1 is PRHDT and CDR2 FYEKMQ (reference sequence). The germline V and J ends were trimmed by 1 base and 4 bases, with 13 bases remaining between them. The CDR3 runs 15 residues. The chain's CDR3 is CASSLEEKSGYGYTF. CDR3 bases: TGTGCCAGCAGCTTAGAGGAGAAATCGGGCTATGGCTACACCTTC.

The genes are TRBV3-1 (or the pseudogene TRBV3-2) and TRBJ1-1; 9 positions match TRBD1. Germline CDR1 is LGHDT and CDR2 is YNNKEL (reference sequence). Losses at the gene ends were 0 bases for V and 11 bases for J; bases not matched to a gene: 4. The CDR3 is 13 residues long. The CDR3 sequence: CASSQDGTGRAFF. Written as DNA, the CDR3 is TGTGCCAGCAGCCAAGATGGGACAGGGCGGGCTTTCTTT.

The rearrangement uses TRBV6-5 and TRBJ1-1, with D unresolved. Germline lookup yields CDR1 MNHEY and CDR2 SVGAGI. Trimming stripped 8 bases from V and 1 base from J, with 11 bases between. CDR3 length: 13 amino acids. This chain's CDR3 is CASAGRGNTEAFF. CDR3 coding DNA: TGTGCCAGCGCGGGCCGGGGGAACACTGAAGCTTTCTTT.

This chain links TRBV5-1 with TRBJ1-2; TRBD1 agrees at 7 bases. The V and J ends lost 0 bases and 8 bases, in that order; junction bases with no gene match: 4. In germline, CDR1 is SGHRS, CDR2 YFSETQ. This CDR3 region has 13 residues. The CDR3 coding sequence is TGCGCCAGCAGCTTGGGACAGGGAGAGGGCTACACCTTC. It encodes CASSLGQGEGYTF.

The CDR3 bases are TGCAGCGAAGGCCCCCGAAAAACAGGGGGAGGAGGCTACACCTTC. Translation gives CSEGPRKTGGGGYTF. This chain joins TRBV29-1 and TRBJ1-2; 8 positions match TRBD1. Germline V lookup: CDR1 SQVTM, CDR2 ANQGSEA. The V segment lost 7 bases and the J segment 8 bases; nucleotides outside the gene matches: 18. The CDR3 consists of 15 residues.

The CDR3 loop is CASSATVQGGYTF. DNA of the CDR3: TGCGCCAGCAGCGCCACTGTGCAGGGTGGCTACACCTTC. This rearrangement joins TRBV4-1 to TRBJ1-2; D perhaps matches TRBD1 (5 bases). Between the trimmed V and J ends, which lost 5 bases and 7 bases, there was a span of 14 bases. CDR3 length: 13 amino acids. Germline CDR1 MGHRA, CDR2 YSYEKL.

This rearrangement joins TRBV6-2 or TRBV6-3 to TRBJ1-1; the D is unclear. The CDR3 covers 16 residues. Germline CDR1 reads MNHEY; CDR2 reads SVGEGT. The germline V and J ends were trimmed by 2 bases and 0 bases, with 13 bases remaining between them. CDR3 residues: CASSYPWGAMNTEAFF. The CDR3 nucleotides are TGTGCCAGCAGTTACCCATGGGGAGCCATGAACACTGAAGCTTTCTTT.

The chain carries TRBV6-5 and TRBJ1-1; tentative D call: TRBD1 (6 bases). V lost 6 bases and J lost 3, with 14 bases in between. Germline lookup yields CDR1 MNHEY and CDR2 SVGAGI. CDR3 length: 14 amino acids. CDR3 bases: TGTGCCAGCAGACGGGACATGAGGGACACTGAAGCTTTCTTT. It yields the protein CASRRDMRDTEAFF.